The 20 T cell receptor beta chains below come from one sample, sequenced in a study of blood T cell repertoires in COVID-19. Measured with immunoSEQ multiplex PCR; TCRdb has only the in-frame clones, and not every one. This sample has about 400,000 clones, with roughly 91% found just once. The material sequenced was PBMCs or T cells enriched from blood (not recorded which). Every receptor here comes from a woman between 25 and 40 years old who had recovered from COVID-19.

This chain uses TRBV9 with TRBJ2-7, with 7 positions matching TRBD1. Trimming took 4 bases from V and 2 from J; bases not matched to a gene: 3. There are 13 residues in the CDR3. CDR1 and CDR2 (germline): SGDLS, YYNGEE. CDR3 in amino acids: CASSSGQPYEQYF. The CDR3 bases are TGTGCCAGCAGCTCGGGACAGCCCTACGAGCAGTACTTC. The whole variable domain, remainder taken from reference TRBV9 and TRBJ2-7, is DSGVTQTPKHLITATGQRVTLRCSPRSGDLSVYWYQQSLDQGLQFLIQYYNGEERAKGNILERFSAQQFPDLHSELNLSSLELGDSALYFCASSSGQPYEQYFGPGTRLTVT.

The rearrangement uses TRBV5-6 and TRBJ2-2, with D maybe TRBD1 (5 bases). The CDR3 loop spans 15 amino acids. The V gene's germline CDR1 is SGHDT and CDR2 YYEEEE. V shed 6 bases and J shed 1 base, with 13 bases lying between them. CDR3 nucleotides: TGTGCCAGCAACAGGCCGGGCCAGAACACCGGGGAGCTGTTTTTT. This sequence encodes CASNRPGQNTGELFF.

The J gene is TRBJ1-2, the V gene TRBV30; maybe TRBD1 (5 bases). This CDR3 comprises 14 residues. Trimming left V 7 bases short and J 5 bases short, with 20 bases between. Germline V gene sequence: CDR1 GTSNPN, CDR2 SVGIG (reference sequence). The CDR3 region is CASTLQGLYYGYTF. The CDR3 coding sequence is TGTGCCTCTACCCTCCAGGGCCTTTATTATGGCTACACCTTC.

The CDR3 here is CARTQGNTGELFF. As DNA, the CDR3 is TGTGCCAGAACGCAGGGGAACACCGGGGAGCTGTTTTTT. V usage is TRBV7-9 and J usage is TRBJ2-2; tentatively, D is TRBD1 (5 bases). CDR3 length: 13 residues. In germline, CDR1 is SEHNR, CDR2 FQNEAQ (reference sequence). V was trimmed by 9 bases and J by 1 base, leaving 9 bases between them. The full variable domain, its missing parts supplied by reference TRBV7-9 and TRBJ2-2, is DTGVSQNPRHKITKRGQNVTFRCDPISEHNRLYWYRQTLGQGPEFLTYFQNEAQLEKSRLLSDRFSAERPKGSFSTLEIQRTEQGDSAMYLCARTQGNTGELFFGEGSRLTVL.

The CDR3 DNA is TGTGCCAGTAGTACTAGATACAATGAGCAGTTCTTC. This encodes CASSTRYNEQFF. The chain has TRBV19 and TRBJ2-1, with D unresolved. CDR1 is LNHDA, CDR2 SQIVND, per germline (reference sequence). The ends were cut back, 4 bases at V and 4 bases at J, with 5 bases in the middle. This CDR3 is built from 12 residues.

This chain links TRBV29-1 with TRBJ2-1; 7 nucleotides agree with TRBD2. The CDR3 covers 11 residues. Germline lookup yields CDR1 SQVTM and CDR2 ANQGSEA. The V segment lost 3 bases and the J segment 9 bases; nucleotides outside the gene matches: 2. CDR3: CSVEAGVEQFF. The CDR3 DNA is TGCAGCGTTGAGGCGGGGGTTGAGCAGTTCTTC.

The rearrangement uses TRBV6-1 and TRBJ2-1; TRBD1 might be the D (6 bases). Germline V lookup: CDR1 MNHNS, CDR2 SASEGT. There are 16 residues in the CDR3. Trimming left V 4 bases short and J 0 bases short, with 13 bases between. CDR3 sequence (DNA): TGTGCCAGCAGTGGCCCTGACAGGTACTCCTACAATGAGCAGTTCTTC. This encodes CASSGPDRYSYNEQFF.

V is TRBV7-9 and J is TRBJ1-4; TRBD1 is a possible D gene (5 bases). V lost 3 bases and J lost 0, with 11 bases in between. The CDR3 runs 16 residues. Germline V lookup: CDR1 SEHNR, CDR2 FQNEAQ (reference sequence). The CDR3 DNA reads TGTGCCAGCAGCTTCGGGGGAACAGCAACTAATGAAAAACTGTTTTTT. This translates into CASSFGGTATNEKLFF.

V and J are TRBV30 and TRBJ1-2, with a weak D call TRBD1 (6 bases). Trimming pared 0 bases from V and 8 bases from J, leaving 16 bases between. This CDR3 is 14 amino acids long. Germline V gene sequence: CDR1 GTSNPN, CDR2 SVGIG (reference sequence). CDR3 sequence reads: CAWSVTGMVRGYTF. The CDR3 coding sequence is TGTGCCTGGAGTGTCACAGGGATGGTGAGAGGCTACACCTTC.

The chain combines TRBV14 with TRBJ2-6; 9 nucleotides agree with TRBD2. The V gene's germline CDR1 is SGHDN and CDR2 FVKESK. The CDR3 is 17 amino acids. The J segment lost 4 bases and the V segment lost 2 bases, leaving 6 bases of the junction unmatched. The CDR3 DNA is TGTGCCAGCAGCCAACCGGGACTAGCCGAAGGGGCCAACGTCCTGACTTTC. Its translation is CASSQPGLAEGANVLTF.

The CDR3 DNA reads TGTGCCAGCAGTTTAGTTGTGGCGGGCAGCGAGCAGTACTTC. Residues: CASSLVVAGSEQYF. The chain couples TRBV28 to TRBJ2-7, with D tentatively TRBD2 (5 bases). The V end lost 2 bases, the J end lost 6 bases, and 14 bases lay between the germline ends. The CDR3 runs 14 residues. CDR1 is MDHEN, CDR2 SYDVKM, per germline.

The rearrangement links TRBV14 to TRBJ2-5; 7 nucleotides agree with TRBD1. Germline CDR1 is SGHDN and CDR2 is FVKESK. Trimming took 1 base from V and 1 from J; bases not matched to a gene: 6. The CDR3 has 16 residues. The CDR3 coding sequence is TGTGCCAGCAGCCAAGTCCCGACAGGGATCCAAGAGACCCAGTACTTC. Translating it yields CASSQVPTGIQETQYF.

J is TRBJ1-1 and V is TRBV18; TRBD1 agrees at 8 bases. The CDR3 is 14 residues long. CDR1 KGHSH and CDR2 LQKENI come from the germline V gene. Unmatched junction bases numbered 2, after V lost 4 bases and J lost 1 base. The CDR3 here is CASSLGQGNTEAFF. DNA for the CDR3: TGTGCCAGCTCACTAGGACAGGGGAACACTGAAGCTTTCTTT.

This chain connects TRBV2 to TRBJ1-1, with 8 positions matching TRBD1. Germline loops: CDR1 SNHLY, CDR2 FYNNEI. The ends lost 6 bases at V and 0 bases at J; junction bases unmatched: 6. The CDR3 loop spans 15 amino acids. Here the CDR3 DNA reads TGTGCCAGCAGAGCAGGGGGCGTCGTGAACACTGAAGCTTTCTTT. This sequence encodes CASRAGGVVNTEAFF.

V is TRBV2 and J is TRBJ1-5; no reliable D call. Germline loops: CDR1 SNHLY, CDR2 FYNNEI. This CDR3 is built from 15 residues. V was clipped by 4 bases and J by 4 bases, with 14 bases between them. Here the CDR3 reads CASSGIQPRNQPQHF. CDR3 DNA sequence: TGTGCCAGCAGTGGAATCCAGCCGAGGAATCAGCCCCAGCATTTT.

The chain couples TRBV27 to TRBJ2-3, with D uncertain. CDR3 length equals 14 residues. V lost 2 bases and J 1 base, leaving 7 bases between the germline ends. Germline values: CDR1 MNHEY, CDR2 SMNVEV (reference sequence). In nucleotides, the CDR3 is TGTGCCAGCAGTTTAGAACGGGGCACAGATACGCAGTATTTT. It encodes CASSLERGTDTQYF.

This clone was found many times. The gene calls are TRBV9 and TRBJ2-2, with D perhaps TRBD2 (5 bases). The CDR3 has 14 amino acids. The germline V gene encodes CDR1 SGDLS and CDR2 YYNGEE. V lost 7 bases to trimming and J lost 0 bases, with 10 bases between them. Here the CDR3 reads CASADGTNTGELFF. The DNA of the CDR3 is TGTGCCAGCGCCGACGGGACGAACACCGGGGAGCTGTTTTTT.

This clone was seen a single time. The chain is built from TRBV9 and TRBJ1-6; the match to TRBD1 covers 8 bases. V lost 1 base and J lost 8; bases outside the gene matches: 2. CDR1 SGDLS and CDR2 YYNGEE come from the germline V gene. The CDR3 has 14 amino acids. The CDR3 nucleotides read TGTGCCAGCAGCGTAACAGGGGGTTATTCACCCCTCCACTTT. Translated: CASSVTGGYSPLHF. Together with reference TRBV9 and TRBJ1-6, the CDR3 gives the full variable domain: DSGVTQTPKHLITATGQRVTLRCSPRSGDLSVYWYQQSLDQGLQFLIQYYNGEERAKGNILERFSAQQFPDLHSELNLSSLELGDSALYFCASSVTGGYSPLHFGNGTRLTVT.

This chain connects TRBV7-2 to TRBJ2-5; 10 bases are shared with TRBD2. CDR1 is SGHTA, CDR2 FQGNSA, per germline. With 5 bases clipped from V and 7 bases from J, the junction kept 10 bases outside the gene matches. The CDR3 is 15 residues long. This CDR3 is CASSILAGAQPTQYF. CDR3 coding DNA: TGTGCCAGCAGCATTCTAGCGGGGGCGCAACCGACCCAGTACTTC. The full variable domain, its missing parts supplied by reference TRBV7-2 and TRBJ2-5, is GAGVSQSPSNKVTEKGKDVELRCDPISGHTALYWYRQSLGQGLEFLIYFQGNSAPDKSGLPSDRFSAERTGGSVSTLTIQRTQQEDSAVYLCASSILAGAQPTQYFGPGTRLLVL.

Only one count was recorded for this clone. J is TRBJ2-3 and V is TRBV5-1; possibly TRBD2 for D (6 bases). This CDR3 comprises 16 residues. Trimming removed 6 bases from V and 0 bases from J, with 17 bases in between. Germline V CDR1 and CDR2: SGHRS, YFSETQ. DNA of the CDR3: TGCGCCAGCACCGTCGCGGGAACATCTAGCACAGATACGCAGTATTTT. It translates to CASTVAGTSSTDTQYF.